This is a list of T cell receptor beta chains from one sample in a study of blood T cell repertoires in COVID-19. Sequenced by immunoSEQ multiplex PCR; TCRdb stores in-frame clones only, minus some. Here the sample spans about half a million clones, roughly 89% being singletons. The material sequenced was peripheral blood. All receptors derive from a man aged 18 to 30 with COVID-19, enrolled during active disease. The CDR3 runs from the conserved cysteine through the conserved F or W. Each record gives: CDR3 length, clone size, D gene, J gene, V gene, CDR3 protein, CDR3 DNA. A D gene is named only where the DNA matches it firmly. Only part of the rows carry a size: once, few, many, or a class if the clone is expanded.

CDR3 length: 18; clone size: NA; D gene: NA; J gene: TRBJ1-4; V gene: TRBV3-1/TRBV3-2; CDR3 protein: CASSQDIGRVGFGEKLFF; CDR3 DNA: TGTGCCAGCAGCCAAGACATCGGCAGGGTCGGTTTTGGAGAAAAACTGTTTTTT
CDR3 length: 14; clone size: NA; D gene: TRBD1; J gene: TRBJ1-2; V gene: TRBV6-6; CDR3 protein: CASSSLTGGDGYTF; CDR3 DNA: TGTGCCAGCAGTTCTCTCACAGGGGGCGATGGCTACACCTTC
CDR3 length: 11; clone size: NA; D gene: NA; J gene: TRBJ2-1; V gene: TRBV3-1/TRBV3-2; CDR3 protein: CASSQGLLEFF; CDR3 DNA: TGTGCCAGCAGCCAAGGACTGCTAGAGTTCTTC
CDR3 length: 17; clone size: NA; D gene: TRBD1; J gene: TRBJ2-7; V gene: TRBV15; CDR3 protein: CATSRDFDRASSYEQYF; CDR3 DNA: TGTGCCACCAGCAGAGATTTTGACAGGGCGAGCTCCTACGAGCAGTACTTC
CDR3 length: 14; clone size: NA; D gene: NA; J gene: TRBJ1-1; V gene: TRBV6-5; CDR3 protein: CASSYFGRDTEAFF; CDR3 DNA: TGTGCCAGCAGTTACTTTGGGAGGGACACTGAAGCTTTCTTT
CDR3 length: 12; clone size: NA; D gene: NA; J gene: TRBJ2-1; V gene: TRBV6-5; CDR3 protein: CASSYGLNEQFF; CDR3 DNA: TGTGCCAGCAGTTATGGACTAAATGAGCAGTTCTTC
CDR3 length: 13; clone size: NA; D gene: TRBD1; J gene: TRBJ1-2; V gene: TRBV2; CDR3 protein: CASRTGGNYGYTF; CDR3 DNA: TGTGCCAGCAGAACAGGGGGAAACTATGGCTACACCTTC
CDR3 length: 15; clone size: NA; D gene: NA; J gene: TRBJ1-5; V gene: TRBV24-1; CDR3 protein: CATSDTTASNQPQHF; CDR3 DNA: TGTGCCACCAGTGACACGACAGCTAGCAATCAGCCCCAGCATTTT
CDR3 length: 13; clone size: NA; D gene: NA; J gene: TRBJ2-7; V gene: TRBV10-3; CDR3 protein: CAIRTGPSYEQYF; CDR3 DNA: TGTGCCATCAGGACAGGCCCATCCTACGAGCAGTACTTC
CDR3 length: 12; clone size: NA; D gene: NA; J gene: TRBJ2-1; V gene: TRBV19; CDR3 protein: CASSQAGYEQFF; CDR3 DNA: TGTGCCAGTAGTCAGGCGGGGTATGAGCAGTTCTTC
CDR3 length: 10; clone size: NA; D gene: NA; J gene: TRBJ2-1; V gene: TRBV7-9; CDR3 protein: CASSINEQFF; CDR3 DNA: TGTGCCAGCAGTATCAATGAGCAGTTCTTC
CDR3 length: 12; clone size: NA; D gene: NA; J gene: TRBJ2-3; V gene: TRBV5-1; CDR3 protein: CASSAFRDTQYF; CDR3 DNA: TGCGCCAGCAGCGCGTTCAGGGATACGCAGTATTTT
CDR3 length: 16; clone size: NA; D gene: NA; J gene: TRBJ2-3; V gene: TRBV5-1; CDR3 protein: CASSLQGETSTDTQYF; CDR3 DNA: TGCGCCAGCAGCTTGCAGGGCGAGACTAGCACAGATACGCAGTATTTT
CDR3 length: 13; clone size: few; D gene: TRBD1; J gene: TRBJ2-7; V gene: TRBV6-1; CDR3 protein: CASSETQGLEQYF; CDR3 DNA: TGTGCCAGCAGTGAAACACAGGGGCTCGAGCAGTACTTC
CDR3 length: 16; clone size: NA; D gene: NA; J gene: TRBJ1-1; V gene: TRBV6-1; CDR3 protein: CASSERAFNQNTEAFF; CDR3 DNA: TGTGCCAGCAGTGAACGAGCGTTTAACCAGAACACTGAAGCTTTCTTT
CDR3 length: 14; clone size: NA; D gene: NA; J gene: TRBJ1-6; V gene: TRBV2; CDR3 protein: CASGVSGVNSPLHF; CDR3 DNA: TGTGCCAGTGGGGTCTCAGGGGTAAATTCACCCCTCCACTTT
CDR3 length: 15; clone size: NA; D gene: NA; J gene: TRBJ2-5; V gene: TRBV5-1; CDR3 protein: CASSSGTAYQETQYF; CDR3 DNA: TGCGCCAGCAGCTCGGGGACTGCGTACCAAGAGACCCAGTACTTC